Sequencing of this T cell receptor beta chain was carried out in a study of identical twins. TCRdb redid the calling of the 5' RACE reads with MiXCR, one entry per CDR3 protein. The sample contains approximately 690,000 distinct CDR3 sequences, 5.5% to 6.5% of which appear only once. General study results and limits: Fewer insertions marked abundant cord blood beta clonotypes; young adult naive trended weakly, memory not at all. Part of the zero-insertion signal could reflect confounding by invariant MAIT and iNKT cells.

This clonotype was observed at least ten times. Its antigen is as yet unknown. CDR3 length equals 15 residues. V lost 2 bases, J lost 5 bases, and 8 bases stayed unmatched. The germline V gene has CDR1 KGHDR and CDR2 SFDVKD. The V gene is TRBV24-1, the J gene TRBJ2-7; TRBD1 aligns across 7 bases. The receptor was derived from a man aged 18 to 35 in good health. The specimen was naive T cells sorted from blood. The CDR3 loop is CATSDSGDRDDEQYF. The CDR3 DNA sequence: TGTGCCACCAGTGATTCAGGAGACAGGGATGACGAGCAGTACTTC.